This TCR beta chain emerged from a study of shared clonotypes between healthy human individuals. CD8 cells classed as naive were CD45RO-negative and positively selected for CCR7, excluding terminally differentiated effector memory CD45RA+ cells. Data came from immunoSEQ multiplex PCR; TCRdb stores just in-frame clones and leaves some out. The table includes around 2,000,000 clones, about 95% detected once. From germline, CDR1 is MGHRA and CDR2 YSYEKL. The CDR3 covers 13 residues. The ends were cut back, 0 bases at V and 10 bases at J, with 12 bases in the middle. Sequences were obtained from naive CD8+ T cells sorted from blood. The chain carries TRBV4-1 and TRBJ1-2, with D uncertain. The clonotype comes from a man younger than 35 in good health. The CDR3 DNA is TGCGCCAGCAGCCAAGATTCAAGACATACCTACACCTTC. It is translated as CASSQDSRHTYTF.